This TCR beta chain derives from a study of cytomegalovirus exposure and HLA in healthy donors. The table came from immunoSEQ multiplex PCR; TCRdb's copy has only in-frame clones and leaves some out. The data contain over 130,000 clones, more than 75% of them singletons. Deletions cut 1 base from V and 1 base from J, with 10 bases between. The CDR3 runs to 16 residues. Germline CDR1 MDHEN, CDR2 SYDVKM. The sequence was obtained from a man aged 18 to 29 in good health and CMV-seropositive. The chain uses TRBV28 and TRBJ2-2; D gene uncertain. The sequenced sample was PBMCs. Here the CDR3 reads CASSLFGSQNTGELFF. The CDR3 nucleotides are TGTGCCAGCAGTTTATTTGGCTCCCAGAACACCGGGGAGCTGTTTTTT. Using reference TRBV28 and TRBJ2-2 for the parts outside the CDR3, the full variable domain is DVKVTQSSRYLVKRTGEKVFLECVQDMDHENMFWYRQDPGLGLRLIYFSYDVKMKEKGDIPEGYSVSREKKERFSLILESASTNQTSMYLCASSLFGSQNTGELFFGEGSRLTVL.